Presented here are 23 T cell receptor beta chains from one specimen sequenced in a study of T cell responses to AZD1222 COVID-19 vaccine. Method: immunoSEQ multiplex PCR; TCRdb's copy keeps in-frame clones and lacks some. The data show about 46,000 clones, with approximately 90% seen just once and roughly 1.1% held by the top ten. This material consisted of peripheral blood, taken 28 days after the second AZD1222 dose. The receptors were sampled from an adult who received the AZD1222 COVID-19 vaccine.

The DNA of the CDR3 is TGTGCCAGCAGCTTAGGCCGAAGTGCCTCGTACAATGAGCAGTTCTTC. It is translated as CASSLGRSASYNEQFF. V gene TRBV13 combines with J gene TRBJ2-1; no clear D gene. V lost 0 bases, J lost 4 bases, and 13 bases lay in between. From germline, CDR1 is PRHDT and CDR2 FYEKMQ (reference sequence). The CDR3 runs 16 residues.

The V call is TRBV18, the J call TRBJ1-1; perhaps TRBD1 as D (6 bases). V dropped 3 bases and J dropped 2 bases, with 7 bases sitting between them. Germline V gives CDR1 KGHSH, CDR2 LQKENI. This CDR3 contains 13 residues. CDR3 loop: CASSPGQNTEAFF. In nucleotides, the CDR3 is TGTGCCAGCTCACCGGGACAAAACACTGAAGCTTTCTTT.

The gene calls are TRBV19 and TRBJ2-7, with D possibly TRBD1 on 6 matching bases. This CDR3 has 14 residues. The germline gives CDR1 LNHDA, CDR2 SQIVND (reference sequence). V was trimmed by 5 bases and J by 2 bases, leaving 13 bases between them. CDR3 DNA sequence: TGTGCCAGTAGTCCCCAGGCAGGGGCCTACGAGCAGTACTTC. Translation: CASSPQAGAYEQYF.

The chain links TRBV19 to TRBJ2-7; D not certain. Germline loops: CDR1 LNHDA, CDR2 SQIVND (reference sequence). V lost 1 base and J 4 bases, leaving 8 bases between the germline ends. The length of the CDR3 is 13 residues. Here the CDR3 DNA reads TGTGCCAGTAGTATAGCCGCTTCATACGAGCAGTACTTC. It encodes CASSIAASYEQYF.

This clone was counted once. The chain recombines TRBV15 with TRBJ2-7; 10 positions agree with TRBD2. Germline CDR1 and CDR2: LNHNV and YYDKDF (reference sequence). V lost 5 bases to trimming and J lost 2 bases; unmatched junction nucleotides: 6. The CDR3 totals 15 residues. CDR3 amino acids: CATSQGLADTYEQYF. CDR3 DNA: TGTGCCACCAGCCAAGGACTAGCGGATACCTACGAGCAGTACTTC.

This clone has just a few counts. The chain combines TRBV4-3 with TRBJ2-2; no clear D. The V and J ends lost 5 bases and 0 bases respectively, with 7 bases between them. Looked up from germline, CDR1 is LGHNA and CDR2 is YSLEER. The CDR3 has 14 amino acids. The CDR3 sequence: CASSTHPNTGELFF. In DNA form, the CDR3 reads TGCGCCAGCAGCACACACCCGAACACCGGGGAGCTGTTTTTT.

This clone was counted a single time. V gene TRBV9 combines with J gene TRBJ2-7; 8 bases fit TRBD2. Germline CDR1 is SGDLS and CDR2 is YYNGEE. V shed 0 bases, J shed 9 bases, and the junction held 14 bases outside the gene matches. This CDR3 spans 16 amino acids. This chain's CDR3 is CASSVGGSGITGRQYF. The CDR3 DNA reads as TGTGCCAGCAGCGTAGGAGGTAGCGGGATCACGGGACGGCAGTACTTC.

In DNA form, the CDR3 reads TGTGCCAGCAGTTTGACTTACGGACAGGGGGGTCATGAGCAGTTCTTC. Residues: CASSLTYGQGGHEQFF. The chain couples TRBV28 to TRBJ2-1; 10 bases are a match to TRBD1. The CDR3 extends over 16 amino acids. The germline CDR1 and CDR2 sequences are MDHEN and SYDVKM. Unmatched junction bases numbered 10, after V lost 3 bases and J lost 8 bases. The full variable domain, with the rest looked up from reference TRBV28 and TRBJ2-1, is DVKVTQSSRYLVKRTGEKVFLECVQDMDHENMFWYRQDPGLGLRLIYFSYDVKMKEKGDIPEGYSVSREKKERFSLILESASTNQTSMYLCASSLTYGQGGHEQFFGPGTRLTVL.

V usage is TRBV4-1 and J usage is TRBJ2-7, with 7 bases fitting TRBD1. After removal of 5 bases from V and 0 bases from J, the junction contained 7 bases not matched to a gene. This CDR3 has 15 amino acids. The germline CDR1 and CDR2 sequences are MGHRA and YSYEKL. The CDR3 DNA reads TGCGCCAGCAGCTACAGGGGAATCGGCTCCTACGAGCAGTACTTC. The encoded protein is CASSYRGIGSYEQYF.

The chain combines TRBV5-6 with TRBJ2-7; 7 bases agree with TRBD1. With V trimmed by 5 bases and J by 2 bases, 7 bases remained unmatched. Germline V gene lookup returns CDR1 SGHDT and CDR2 YYEEEE. The length of the CDR3 is 14 residues. CDR3 amino acids: CASSLRQGAYEQYF. CDR3 bases: TGTGCCAGCAGTTTACGCCAGGGGGCCTACGAGCAGTACTTC.

V gene TRBV28 combines with J gene TRBJ1-5; 7 bases match TRBD1. Germline loops: CDR1 MDHEN, CDR2 SYDVKM. This CDR3 spans 14 amino acids. V shed 3 bases, J shed 5 bases, and the junction held 4 bases outside the gene matches. Here the CDR3 reads CASSLGTVYQPQHF. The DNA for the CDR3 is TGTGCCAGCAGTTTGGGGACAGTTTATCAGCCCCAGCATTTT.

This chain uses TRBV30 with TRBJ2-1; 9 nucleotides match TRBD2. CDR1 GTSNPN and CDR2 SVGIG come from the germline V gene (reference sequence). There are 13 residues in the CDR3. With V trimmed by 8 bases and J by 8 bases, 10 bases remained unmatched. CDR3 loop: CAQRGRAVDEQFF. CDR3 coding DNA: TGTGCCCAACGCGGGAGGGCCGTTGATGAGCAGTTCTTC.

This chain connects TRBV10-3 to TRBJ1-5; D may be TRBD1 (6 bases). CDR1 and CDR2 (germline): ENHRY, SYGVKD. V was cut by 4 bases and J by 1 base, with 11 bases left in between. This CDR3 region has 15 residues. The CDR3 bases are TGTGCCATCAGTGCTGGGGGCGGGAGCAATCAGCCCCAGCATTTT. Translating gives CAISAGGGSNQPQHF.

CDR3 residues: CASSPGTSGRGEQFF. The CDR3 bases are TGCGCCAGCAGCCCCGGGACTAGCGGGAGGGGTGAGCAGTTCTTC. The chain carries TRBV5-1 and TRBJ2-1; 16 nucleotides align to TRBD2. Germline CDR1 is SGHRS and CDR2 is YFSETQ. This CDR3 has 15 residues. The V gene end was trimmed by 4 bases and the J gene end by 9 bases; junction bases not matched to a gene: 4. The full variable domain, its missing parts supplied by reference TRBV5-1 and TRBJ2-1, is KAGVTQTPRYLIKTRGQQVTLSCSPISGHRSVSWYQQTPGQGLQFLFEYFSETQRNKGNFPGRFSGRQFSNSRSEMNVSTLELGDSALYLCASSPGTSGRGEQFFGPGTRLTVL.

CDR3: CASSTRMGRYEQYF. CDR3 bases: TGTGCCAGCAGCACGCGTATGGGGCGTTACGAGCAGTACTTC. The rearrangement uses TRBV5-5 and TRBJ2-7; D is possibly TRBD1 (5 bases). This CDR3 contains 14 residues. Germline CDR1 is SGHKS and CDR2 is YYEKEE (reference sequence). Trimming took 4 bases from V and 4 from J, leaving 15 bases between them.

V gene TRBV5-1 combines with J gene TRBJ2-1; D is unresolved. This CDR3 is built from 15 residues. V lost 4 bases and J 4 bases, leaving 15 bases between the germline ends. In germline, CDR1 is SGHRS, CDR2 YFSETQ. CDR3 sequence: CASSLGNLVYNEQFF. The DNA for the CDR3 is TGCGCCAGCAGCCTAGGGAATTTGGTGTACAATGAGCAGTTCTTC.

This CDR3 reads CASSPRGGRILYEQYF. Here the CDR3 DNA reads TGTGCCAGCAGCCCAAGGGGCGGGAGGATTTTATACGAGCAGTACTTC. V gene TRBV3-1 (or the pseudogene TRBV3-2) combines with J gene TRBJ2-7; 8 bases align to TRBD2. Germline loops: CDR1 LGHDT, CDR2 YNNKEL (reference sequence). The V segment lost 4 bases and the J segment 4 bases; nucleotides outside the gene matches: 12. CDR3 length equals 16 residues.

The J gene is TRBJ2-3, the V gene TRBV6-2 or TRBV6-3; 11 bases map to TRBD2. The ends lost 0 bases at V and 10 bases at J; junction bases unmatched: 3. The CDR3 is 14 amino acids. Per germline, CDR1 MNHEY and CDR2 SVGEGT. CDR3 sequence: CASSYSTSGKSQYF. DNA of the CDR3: TGTGCCAGCAGTTACTCGACTAGCGGGAAGTCGCAGTATTTT.

The rearrangement joins TRBV7-7 to TRBJ2-7, with 9 bases lining up with TRBD2. The CDR3 loop spans 15 amino acids. Germline trimming cut 1 base from V and 4 bases from J; bases unmatched to any gene: 5. The V gene's germline CDR1 is SSHAT and CDR2 FNYEAQ (reference sequence). This chain's CDR3 is CASSLGASGAYEQYF. The CDR3 nucleotides read TGTGCCAGCAGCTTAGGGGCTAGCGGGGCTTACGAGCAGTACTTC.

This clone was detected a few times. The J gene is TRBJ1-5, the V gene TRBV4-1; 11 nucleotides line up with TRBD1. The junction had 13 bases not matched to a gene; V was cut back by 4 bases and J by 5 bases. The germline gives CDR1 MGHRA, CDR2 YSYEKL. The CDR3 contains 18 residues. The CDR3 DNA sequence: TGCGCCAGCAGCCCCTACGGCGGGACAGGGGGGAGGGATCAGCCCCAGCATTTT. Residues: CASSPYGGTGGRDQPQHF.

J is TRBJ2-3 and V is TRBV3-1 (or the pseudogene TRBV3-2); 8 nucleotides align to TRBD1. CDR1 is LGHDT and CDR2 is YNNKEL in the germline V gene (reference sequence). The CDR3 has 13 residues. V was pared by 8 bases and J by 3 bases, with 4 bases of the junction left unmatched. The CDR3 DNA sequence: TGTGCCAGCCAGGGGGCGGGAACAGATACGCAGTATTTT. Encoded protein: CASQGAGTDTQYF.

V and J are TRBV28 and TRBJ1-1, with a weak D call TRBD1 (5 bases). The CDR3 extends over 12 amino acids. CDR1 and CDR2 from the germline V gene are MDHEN and SYDVKM. Trimming took 6 bases from V and 5 from J, leaving 10 bases between them. This chain's CDR3 is CASSNGGTEAFF. Written as DNA, the CDR3 is TGTGCCAGCAGCAACGGGGGTACTGAAGCTTTCTTT.

This rearrangement joins TRBV9 to TRBJ1-6, with D tentatively TRBD1 (5 bases). V was pared by 6 bases and J by 8 bases, with 15 bases between. The CDR3 runs to 14 residues. The germline V gene encodes CDR1 SGDLS and CDR2 YYNGEE. In DNA, the CDR3 is TGTGCCAGCACCCGACGTCAGGGAGATTCACCCCTCCACTTT. Translated, it gives CASTRRQGDSPLHF.